This paragraph covers one TCR beta chain sequence. The trim removed 3 bases at V and 7 bases at J, leaving 11 bases unmatched. The CDR3 contains 18 residues. From germline, CDR1 is KGHSH and CDR2 LQKENI. As processed by the authors: Estimation of nucleated cell counts was performed using reference gene primer amplification. Sequencing used immunoSEQ multiplex PCR; TCRdb keeps in-frame clones, though not all of them. V, J and clone size reflect that table, while D and trimming were determined from the DNA. Of about 240,000 clones listed, roughly 86% are singletons. The data stem from a study of blood T cell repertoires in COVID-19. The study drew participants aged about 18 to 89 years from some 23 US areas. Cohorts were assigned according to the clinical history that participants reported.

Sequenced input: PBMCs or T cells enriched from blood (not recorded which). This sequence was found in a woman aged 40 to 50 with acute COVID-19. J is TRBJ2-2 and V is TRBV18, with TRBD2 matching over 13 bases. CDR3 protein: CASSPFLTSGRADGELFF. Written as DNA, the CDR3 is TGTGCCAGCTCACCCTTCCTTACTAGCGGGAGGGCCGACGGGGAGCTGTTTTTT.